This T cell receptor (beta chain) derives from a study of shared clonotypes between healthy human individuals. Study-wide results and caveats: With few donors, the genetic and exposure-history diversity represented was limited. Among a handful of donors, approximately 5% of naive CD4 clonotypes were found in common.

Replicate PCRs from sorted subsets contained roughly 200 ng DNA, which is 29,000 or so T cell genomes. The method was immunoSEQ multiplex PCR; TCRdb's version includes in-frame clones alone and lacks a portion of them. The data contain 950,000 to 1,300,000 clones, 70% to 80% of them seen just once; the ten biggest clones take up approximately 1.5%. Concerning this clone: Its cognate antigen is unknown.

The CDR3 runs 16 residues. The germline V and J ends were trimmed by 5 bases and 1 base, with 14 bases remaining between them. Looked up from germline, CDR1 is SEHNR and CDR2 is FQNEAQ (reference sequence). The specimen sequenced was memory CD4+ T cells sorted from blood. Indicated subset: CD45RA-negative fraction. The J gene is TRBJ2-2, the V gene TRBV7-9, with a weak D call TRBD2 (6 bases). This sequence was found in a man aged 18 to 29 in good health. The chain's CDR3 is CASSLLAGMNTGELFF. The CDR3 DNA sequence: TGTGCCAGCAGCCTCCTGGCGGGAATGAACACCGGGGAGCTGTTTTTT.